The 7 T cell receptor beta chains in this list originate from one sample, sequenced in a study of shared clonotypes between healthy human individuals. Clones were sequenced by immunoSEQ multiplex PCR, and TCRdb holds only the in-frame ones, with some missing. The table records roughly 2.5 million clones, around nine tenths of them present only once. The sample taken for sequencing was naive CD4+ T cells sorted from blood. Subset reported: CD45RA+ positively selected. Every receptor here comes from a man between 18 and 35 years old in good health.

The chain combines TRBV23-1 with TRBJ2-2; 7 bases map to TRBD1. TRBV23-1 is an ORF; its function is uncertain. V trimming: 11 bases; J trimming: 4 bases; junction bases outside the gene matches: 16. This CDR3 has 16 residues. The CDR3 region has the DNA TGCGCCGGCCACATGGGACAGCCCTTCGGCACCGGGGAGCTGTTTTTT. This gives the protein CAGHMGQPFGTGELFF.

The J gene is TRBJ2-3, the V gene TRBV6-5, with TRBD2 matching 8 bases. With 7 bases clipped from V and 5 bases from J, the junction kept 11 bases outside the gene matches. This CDR3 has 15 amino acids. Germline V gene lookup returns CDR1 MNHEY and CDR2 SVGAGI. The CDR3 DNA is TGTGCCAGCACCCGGGGGGGGGTAAAGGGAGATACGCAGTATTTT. It encodes CASTRGGVKGDTQYF.

This clone appeared once. The chain recombines TRBV7-2 with TRBJ1-2; maybe TRBD1 (5 bases). The ends were cut back, 3 bases at V and 7 bases at J, with 9 bases in the middle. Germline-derived CDR1 and CDR2 are SGHTA and FQGNSA. The CDR3 is 12 residues long. The CDR3 is CASSFGGSGYTF. CDR3 DNA: TGTGCCAGCAGCTTCGGGGGGTCTGGCTACACCTTC. The complete variable domain, with remaining parts taken from reference TRBV7-2 and TRBJ1-2, reads GAGVSQSPSNKVTEKGKDVELRCDPISGHTALYWYRQSLGQGLEFLIYFQGNSAPDKSGLPSDRFSAERTGGSVSTLTIQRTQQEDSAVYLCASSFGGSGYTFGSGTRLTVV.

This clone was found once. J is TRBJ1-1 and V is TRBV10-3; no clear D gene. The V and J ends lost 0 bases and 0 bases respectively, with 8 bases between them. Germline loops: CDR1 ENHRY, CDR2 SYGVKD. The CDR3 runs to 15 residues. In DNA form, the CDR3 reads TGTGCCATCAGTGAGTCCGACGGCATGAACACTGAAGCTTTCTTT. Protein product: CAISESDGMNTEAFF.

The chain combines TRBV13 with TRBJ2-5, with a possible D match to TRBD2 (6 bases). This CDR3 has 16 amino acids. V lost 2 bases and J 5 bases, leaving 18 bases between the germline ends. Germline CDR1 PRHDT, CDR2 FYEKMQ (reference sequence). The CDR3 protein is CASSLLASDVGETQYF. DNA for the CDR3: TGTGCCAGCAGCTTACTGGCTAGCGACGTGGGGGAGACCCAGTACTTC.

The rearrangement joins TRBV6-1 to TRBJ2-7, with 10 bases that match TRBD1. This CDR3 spans 13 amino acids. Germline V CDR1 and CDR2: MNHNS, SASEGT. The junction had 5 bases not matched to a gene; V was cut back by 7 bases and J by 5 bases. CDR3 nucleotide sequence: TGTGCCAGCATCCGGGACAGGGGCCACGAGCAGTACTTC. Its protein product is CASIRDRGHEQYF.

The gene calls are TRBV5-8 and TRBJ1-6; tentatively, D is TRBD1 (6 bases). There are 17 residues in the CDR3. V was clipped by 4 bases and J by 4 bases, with 18 bases between them. Looked up from germline, CDR1 is SGHTS and CDR2 is YDEGEE. CDR3 nucleotides: TGTGCCAGCAGCCCCAGCTCCGGGACACGGTATAATTCACCCCTCCACTTT. Encoded protein: CASSPSSGTRYNSPLHF.